This paragraph covers one TCR beta chain sequence. This CDR3 region has 12 residues. Looked up from germline, CDR1 is DFQATT and CDR2 is SNEGSKA (reference sequence). Trimming took 5 bases from V and 11 from J, leaving 18 bases between them. This specimen belongs to a study of blood T cells in healthy people across ages. The authors extracted at least 6 micrograms of total RNA per sample. Then a second PCR, running roughly 7 to 11 cycles, was carried out with a sample-barcoded 5' primer and a J-beta primer mix. TCRdb called the 5' RACE reads again in MiXCR, with one record for every CDR3 protein. Of over 950,000 distinct CDR3 sequences listed, more than 30% are singletons.

The sample taken for sequencing was blood. The chain uses TRBV20-1 and TRBJ1-1, with TRBD1 as a possible D gene (5 bases). The receptor was isolated from a man younger than 30 in good health. CDR3 loop: CSASPGPSAAFF. CDR3 sequence (DNA): TGCAGTGCTTCTCCGGGACCTTCAGCGGCTTTCTTT.